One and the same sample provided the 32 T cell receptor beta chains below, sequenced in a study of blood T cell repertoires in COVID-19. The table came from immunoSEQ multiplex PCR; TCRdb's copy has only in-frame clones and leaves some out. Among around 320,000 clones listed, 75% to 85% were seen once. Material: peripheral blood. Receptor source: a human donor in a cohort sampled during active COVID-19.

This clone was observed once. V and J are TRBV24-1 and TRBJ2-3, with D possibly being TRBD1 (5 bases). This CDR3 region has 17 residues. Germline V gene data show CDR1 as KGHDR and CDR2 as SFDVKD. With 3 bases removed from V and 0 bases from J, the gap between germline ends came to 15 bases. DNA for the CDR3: TGTGCCACCAGTGATATTACCCGCCCAGGGAGCACAGATACGCAGTATTTT. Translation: CATSDITRPGSTDTQYF.

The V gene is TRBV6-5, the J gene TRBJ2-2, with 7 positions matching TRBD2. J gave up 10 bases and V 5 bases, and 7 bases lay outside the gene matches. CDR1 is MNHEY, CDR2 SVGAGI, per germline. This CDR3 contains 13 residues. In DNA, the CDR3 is TGTGCCAGCAGTAGCGGGGTCCCGGTGGAGCTGTTTTTT. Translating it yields CASSSGVPVELFF.

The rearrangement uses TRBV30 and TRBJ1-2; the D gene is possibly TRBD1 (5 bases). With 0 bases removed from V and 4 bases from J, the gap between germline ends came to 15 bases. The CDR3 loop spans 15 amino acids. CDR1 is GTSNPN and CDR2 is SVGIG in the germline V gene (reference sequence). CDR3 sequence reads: CAWSVDLTASYGYTF. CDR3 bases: TGTGCCTGGAGTGTGGATCTGACAGCGTCCTATGGCTACACCTTC.

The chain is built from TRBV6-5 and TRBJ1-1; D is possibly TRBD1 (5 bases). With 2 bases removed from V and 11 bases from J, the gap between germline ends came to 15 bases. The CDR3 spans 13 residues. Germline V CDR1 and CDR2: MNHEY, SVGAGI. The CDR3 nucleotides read TGTGCCAGCAGTTACAAGAGTCCAGGGCGGGCTTTCTTT. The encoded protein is CASSYKSPGRAFF.

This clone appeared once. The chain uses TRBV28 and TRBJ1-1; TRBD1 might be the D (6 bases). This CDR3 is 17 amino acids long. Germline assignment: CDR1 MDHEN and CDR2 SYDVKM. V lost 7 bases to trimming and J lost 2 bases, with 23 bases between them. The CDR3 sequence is CASTPLAVRGENTEAFF. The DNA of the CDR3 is TGTGCCAGCACCCCCCTCGCGGTCAGGGGTGAAAACACTGAAGCTTTCTTT.

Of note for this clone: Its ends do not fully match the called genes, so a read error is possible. The CDR3 region is CAISDPKTGYNEQFF. CDR3 nucleotides: TGTGCCATCAGTGATCCCAAAACAGGGTACAACGAGCAGTTCTTC. This chain connects TRBV10-3 to TRBJ2-1; D is perhaps TRBD1 (6 bases). Germline lookup yields CDR1 ENHRY and CDR2 SYGVKD. CDR3 length: 15 amino acids.

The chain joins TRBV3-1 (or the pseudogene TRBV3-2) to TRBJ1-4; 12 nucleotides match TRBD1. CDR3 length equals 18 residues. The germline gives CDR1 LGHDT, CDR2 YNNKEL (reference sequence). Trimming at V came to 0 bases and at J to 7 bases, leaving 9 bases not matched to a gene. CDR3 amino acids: CASSQDWDRGRRSEKLFF. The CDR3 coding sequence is TGTGCCAGCAGCCAAGACTGGGACAGGGGGCGGCGAAGTGAAAAACTGTTTTTT.

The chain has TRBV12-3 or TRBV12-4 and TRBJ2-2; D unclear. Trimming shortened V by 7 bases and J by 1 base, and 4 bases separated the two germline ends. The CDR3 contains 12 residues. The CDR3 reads CASTLNTGELFF. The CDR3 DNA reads TGTGCCAGCACCCTGAACACCGGGGAGCTGTTTTTT.

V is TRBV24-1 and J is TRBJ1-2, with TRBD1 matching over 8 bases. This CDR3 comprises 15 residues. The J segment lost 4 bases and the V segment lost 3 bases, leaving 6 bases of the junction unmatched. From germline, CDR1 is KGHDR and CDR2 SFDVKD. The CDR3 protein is CATSDPQGASYGYTF. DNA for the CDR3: TGTGCCACCAGTGATCCTCAGGGGGCCAGCTATGGCTACACCTTC.

The CDR3 sequence: CASSTRTETVSYEQYF. Written as DNA, the CDR3 is TGTGCCAGCAGCACCCGGACAGAAACTGTCTCCTACGAGCAGTACTTC. This chain links TRBV3-1 (or the pseudogene TRBV3-2) with TRBJ2-7; tentatively, D is TRBD1 (6 bases). Trimming took off 5 bases at V and 0 bases at J, with 17 bases between the two ends. The CDR3 runs to 16 residues. Germline-derived CDR1 and CDR2 are LGHDT and YNNKEL (reference sequence).

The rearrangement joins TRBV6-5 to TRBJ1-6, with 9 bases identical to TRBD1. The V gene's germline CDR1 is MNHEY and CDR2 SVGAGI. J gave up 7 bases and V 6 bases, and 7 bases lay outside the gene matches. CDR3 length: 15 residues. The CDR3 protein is CASRIQGAGNSPLHF. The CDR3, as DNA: TGTGCCAGCAGGATACAGGGGGCAGGCAATTCACCCCTCCACTTT.

The CDR3 sequence is CASAGHNNEKLFF. CDR3 in DNA: TGTGCCAGCGCAGGGCACAATAATGAAAAACTGTTTTTT. This chain uses TRBV5-6 with TRBJ1-4, with a possible D match to TRBD1 (5 bases). V lost 7 bases and J lost 4, with 11 bases in between. Germline loops: CDR1 SGHDT, CDR2 YYEEEE. The CDR3 sequence is 13 residues long. Using reference TRBV5-6 and TRBJ1-4 for the parts outside the CDR3, the full variable domain is DAGVTQSPTHLIKTRGQQVTLRCSPKSGHDTVSWYQQALGQGPQFIFQYYEEEERQRGNFPDRFSGHQFPNYSSELNVNALLLGDSALYLCASAGHNNEKLFFGSGTQLSVL.

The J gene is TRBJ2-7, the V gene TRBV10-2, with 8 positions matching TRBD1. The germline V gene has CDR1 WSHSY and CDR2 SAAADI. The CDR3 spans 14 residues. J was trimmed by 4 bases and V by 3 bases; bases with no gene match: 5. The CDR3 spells CASSDYRGVYEQYF. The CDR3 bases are TGCGCCAGCAGTGATTACAGGGGGGTATACGAGCAGTACTTC.

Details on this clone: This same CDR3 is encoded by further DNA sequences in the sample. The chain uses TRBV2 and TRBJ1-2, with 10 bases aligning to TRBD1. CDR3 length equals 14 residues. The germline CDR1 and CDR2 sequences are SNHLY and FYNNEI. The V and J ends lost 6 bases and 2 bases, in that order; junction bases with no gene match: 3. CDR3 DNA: TGTGCCAGCAGGGGGGACAGGGGAAACTATGGCTACACCTTC. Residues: CASRGDRGNYGYTF.

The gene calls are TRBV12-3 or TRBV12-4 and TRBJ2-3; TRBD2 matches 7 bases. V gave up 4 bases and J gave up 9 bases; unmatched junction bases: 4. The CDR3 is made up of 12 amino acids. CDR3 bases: TGTGCCAGCAGTTGGACTAGTTTCACGCAGTATTTT. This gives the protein CASSWTSFTQYF.

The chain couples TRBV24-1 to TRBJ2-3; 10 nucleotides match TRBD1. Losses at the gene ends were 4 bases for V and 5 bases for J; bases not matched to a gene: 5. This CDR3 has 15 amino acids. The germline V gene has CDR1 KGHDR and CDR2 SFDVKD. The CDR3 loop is CATSEPRDRGDTQYF. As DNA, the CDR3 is TGTGCCACCAGTGAACCCCGGGACAGGGGAGATACGCAGTATTTT.

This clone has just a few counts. CDR3 protein: CASSTGEFIRSEQYF. CDR3 DNA sequence: TGTGCCAGCAGTACAGGGGAATTTATCCGTAGCGAGCAGTACTTC. The rearrangement joins TRBV6-2 or TRBV6-3 to TRBJ2-7; the match to TRBD1 covers 7 bases. This CDR3 spans 15 amino acids. V was pared by 5 bases and J by 6 bases, with 13 bases of the junction left unmatched. The germline gives CDR1 MNHEY, CDR2 SVGEGT.

CDR3: CASRLVQRGGQWVTGELFF. CDR3 nucleotide sequence: TGTGCCAGCAGGCTTGTACAGCGGGGGGGCCAATGGGTCACCGGGGAGCTGTTTTTT. The chain carries TRBV7-8 and TRBJ2-2; 10 bases agree with TRBD2. Germline lookup yields CDR1 SGHVS and CDR2 FQNEAQ. V was clipped by 6 bases and J by 4 bases; unmatched bases: 17. This CDR3 is 19 amino acids long.

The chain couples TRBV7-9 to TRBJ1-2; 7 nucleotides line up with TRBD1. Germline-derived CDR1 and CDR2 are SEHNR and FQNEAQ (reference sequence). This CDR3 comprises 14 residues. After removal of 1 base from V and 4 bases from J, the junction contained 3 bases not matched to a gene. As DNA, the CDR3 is TGTGCCAGCAGCTTAGAAGCAGGGGGCTATGGCTACACCTTC. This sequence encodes CASSLEAGGYGYTF. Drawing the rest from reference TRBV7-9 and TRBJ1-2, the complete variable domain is DTGVSQNPRHKITKRGQNVTFRCDPISEHNRLYWYRQTLGQGPEFLTYFQNEAQLEKSRLLSDRFSAERPKGSFSTLEIQRTEQGDSAMYLCASSLEAGGYGYTFGSGTRLTVV.

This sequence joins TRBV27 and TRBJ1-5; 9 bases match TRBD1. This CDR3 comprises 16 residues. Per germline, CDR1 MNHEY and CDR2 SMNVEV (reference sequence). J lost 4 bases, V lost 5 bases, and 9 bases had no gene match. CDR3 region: CASSNGWTGANQPQHF. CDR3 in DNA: TGTGCCAGCAGTAACGGATGGACAGGGGCGAATCAGCCCCAGCATTTT.

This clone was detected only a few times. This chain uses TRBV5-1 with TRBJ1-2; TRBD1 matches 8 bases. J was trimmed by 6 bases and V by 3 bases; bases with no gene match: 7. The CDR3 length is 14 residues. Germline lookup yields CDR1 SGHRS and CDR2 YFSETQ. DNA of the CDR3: TGCGCCAGCAGCTCAGGACAGGGCTTTGATGGCTACACCTTC. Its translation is CASSSGQGFDGYTF.

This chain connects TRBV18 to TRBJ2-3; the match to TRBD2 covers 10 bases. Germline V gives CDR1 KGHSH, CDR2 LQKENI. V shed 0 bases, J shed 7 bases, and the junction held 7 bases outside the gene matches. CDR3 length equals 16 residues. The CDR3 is CASSPPVAGGLYTQYF. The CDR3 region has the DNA TGTGCCAGCTCACCACCTGTAGCGGGGGGCTTATATACGCAGTATTTT.

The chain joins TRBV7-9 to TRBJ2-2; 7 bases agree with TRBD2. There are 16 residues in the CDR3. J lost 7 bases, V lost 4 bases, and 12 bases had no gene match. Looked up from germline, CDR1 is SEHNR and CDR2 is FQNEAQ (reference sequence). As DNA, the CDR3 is TGTGCCAGCAGCTACCGGGAGGACCTGCGACGCGGGGAGCTGTTTTTT. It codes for CASSYREDLRRGELFF.

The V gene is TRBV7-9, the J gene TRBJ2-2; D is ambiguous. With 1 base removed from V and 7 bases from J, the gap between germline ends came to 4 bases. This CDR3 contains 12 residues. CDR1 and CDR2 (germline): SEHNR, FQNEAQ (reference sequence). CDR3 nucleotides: TGTGCCAGCAGCTTAGTCCTCGGGGAGCTGTTTTTT. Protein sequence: CASSLVLGELFF. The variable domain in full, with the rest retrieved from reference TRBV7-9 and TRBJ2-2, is DTGVSQNPRHKITKRGQNVTFRCDPISEHNRLYWYRQTLGQGPEFLTYFQNEAQLEKSRLLSDRFSAERPKGSFSTLEIQRTEQGDSAMYLCASSLVLGELFFGEGSRLTVL.

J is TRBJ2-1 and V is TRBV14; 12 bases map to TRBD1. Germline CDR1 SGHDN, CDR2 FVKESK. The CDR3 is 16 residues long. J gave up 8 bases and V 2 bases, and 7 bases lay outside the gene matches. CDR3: CASSQLPGQGAYEQFF. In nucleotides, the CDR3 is TGTGCCAGCAGCCAACTACCGGGACAGGGGGCCTATGAGCAGTTCTTC.

The CDR3 spells CASSSSQGAGEQFF. The CDR3 nucleotides read TGTGCCAGCAGCTCCTCCCAGGGGGCAGGTGAGCAGTTCTTC. The V and J genes are TRBV5-4 and TRBJ2-1; 8 bases are shared with TRBD1. Germline CDR1 SGHNT, CDR2 YYREEE (reference sequence). CDR3 length: 14 residues. Unmatched junction bases numbered 8, after V lost 3 bases and J lost 9 bases.

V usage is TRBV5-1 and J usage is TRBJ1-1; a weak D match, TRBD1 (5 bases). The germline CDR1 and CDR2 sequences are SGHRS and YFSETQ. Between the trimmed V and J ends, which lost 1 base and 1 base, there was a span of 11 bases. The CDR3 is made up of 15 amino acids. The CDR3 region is CASSLKDRPNTEAFF. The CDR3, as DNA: TGCGCCAGCAGCTTGAAAGACAGACCGAACACTGAAGCTTTCTTT.

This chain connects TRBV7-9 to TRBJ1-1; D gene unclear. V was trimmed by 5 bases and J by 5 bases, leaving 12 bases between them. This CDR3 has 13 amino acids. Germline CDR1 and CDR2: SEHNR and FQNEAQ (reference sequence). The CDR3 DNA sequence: TGTGCCAGCAGCCCCCCCCGTGAGACTGAAGCTTTCTTT. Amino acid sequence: CASSPPRETEAFF.

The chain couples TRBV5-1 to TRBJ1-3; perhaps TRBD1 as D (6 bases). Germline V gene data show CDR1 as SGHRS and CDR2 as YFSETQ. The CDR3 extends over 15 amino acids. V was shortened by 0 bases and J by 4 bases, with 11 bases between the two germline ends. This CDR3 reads CASSLVAGTGNTIYF. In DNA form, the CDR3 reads TGCGCCAGCAGCTTGGTAGCAGGGACAGGAAACACCATATATTTT.

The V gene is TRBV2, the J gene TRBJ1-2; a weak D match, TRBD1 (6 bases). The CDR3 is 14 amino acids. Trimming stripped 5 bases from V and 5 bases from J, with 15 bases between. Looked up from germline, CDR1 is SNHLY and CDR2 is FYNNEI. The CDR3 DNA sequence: TGTGCCAGCAGTTCGGACAGCTTAACGTATGGCTACACCTTC. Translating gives CASSSDSLTYGYTF.

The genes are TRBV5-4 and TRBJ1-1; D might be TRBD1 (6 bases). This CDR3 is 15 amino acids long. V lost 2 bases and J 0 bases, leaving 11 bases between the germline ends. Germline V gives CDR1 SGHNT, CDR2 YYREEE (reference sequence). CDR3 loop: CASSFPQGVNTEAFF. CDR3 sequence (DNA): TGTGCCAGCAGCTTCCCACAGGGAGTGAACACTGAAGCTTTCTTT.

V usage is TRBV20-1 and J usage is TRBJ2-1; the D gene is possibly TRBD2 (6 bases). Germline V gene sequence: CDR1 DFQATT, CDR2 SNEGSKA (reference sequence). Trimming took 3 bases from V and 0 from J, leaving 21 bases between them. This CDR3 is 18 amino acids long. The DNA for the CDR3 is TGCAGTGCTAGTACCTATACCCCGGGACTGAGCTCCTACAATGAGCAGTTCTTC. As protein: CSASTYTPGLSSYNEQFF.